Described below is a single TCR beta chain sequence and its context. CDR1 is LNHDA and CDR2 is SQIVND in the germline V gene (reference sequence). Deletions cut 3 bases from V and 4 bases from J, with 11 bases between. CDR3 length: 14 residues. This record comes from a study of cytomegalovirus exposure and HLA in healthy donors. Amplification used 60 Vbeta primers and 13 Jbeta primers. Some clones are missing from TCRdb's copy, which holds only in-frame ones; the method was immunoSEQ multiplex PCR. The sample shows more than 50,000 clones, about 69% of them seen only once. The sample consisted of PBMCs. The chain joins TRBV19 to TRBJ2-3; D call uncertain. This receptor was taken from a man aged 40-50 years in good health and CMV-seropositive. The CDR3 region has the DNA TGTGCCAGTAGTATTCTGTTGGGCCCAGATACGCAGTATTTT. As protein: CASSILLGPDTQYF.